The present TCR beta chain was sequenced within a study of cytomegalovirus exposure and HLA in healthy donors. Study-wide background: When roughly 420 donors were genotyped, about 86% of them were found to fall in the Caucasian-associated ancestry cluster.

Details on this clone: No antigen is known for it.

Although they were nominally healthy when sampled, donors likely had unrecorded immune exposures. 13 Jbeta primers and 60 Vbeta primers were used for the PCR. The method was immunoSEQ multiplex PCR; TCRdb's version includes in-frame clones alone and lacks a portion of them. The table has 250,000 or so clones, 80% to 95% seen once. V dropped 0 bases and J dropped 3; count of bases not matched to a gene: 4. Germline V gives CDR1 SGDLS, CDR2 YYNGEE. The CDR3 is 16 residues long. Findings and caveats of the study: Later work found most CMV-associated TCR beta chains apparently HLA-restricted.

The sequenced sample was PBMCs. The chain employs TRBV9 and TRBJ2-1; 9 nucleotides agree with TRBD1. The sequence derives from a girl aged 2 to 10 in good health and CMV-seronegative. The CDR3 loop reads CASSVGGGQGYNEQFF. The CDR3 nucleotides are TGTGCCAGCAGCGTAGGAGGGGGACAGGGCTACAATGAGCAGTTCTTC.